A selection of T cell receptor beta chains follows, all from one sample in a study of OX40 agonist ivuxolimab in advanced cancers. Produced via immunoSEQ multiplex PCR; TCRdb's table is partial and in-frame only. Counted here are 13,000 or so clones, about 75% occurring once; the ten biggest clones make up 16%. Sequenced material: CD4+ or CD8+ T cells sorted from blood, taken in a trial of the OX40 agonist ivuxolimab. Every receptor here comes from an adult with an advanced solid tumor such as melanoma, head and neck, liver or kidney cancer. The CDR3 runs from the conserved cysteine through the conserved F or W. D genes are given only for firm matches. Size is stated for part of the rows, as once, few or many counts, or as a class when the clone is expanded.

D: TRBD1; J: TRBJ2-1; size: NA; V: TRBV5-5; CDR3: CASSLKAGQGTEQFF; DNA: TGTGCCAGCAGCTTGAAAGCGGGACAGGGTACAGAGCAGTTCTTC
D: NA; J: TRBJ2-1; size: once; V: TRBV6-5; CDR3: CASSTGTSNEQFF; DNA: TGTGCCAGCAGTACAGGGACCAGCAATGAGCAGTTCTTC
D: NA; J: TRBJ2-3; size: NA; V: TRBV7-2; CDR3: CASSLITSDTQYF; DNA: TGTGCCAGCAGCTTAATCACCAGCGATACGCAGTATTTT
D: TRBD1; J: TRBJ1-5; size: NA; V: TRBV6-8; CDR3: CASSIQGGNQPQHF; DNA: TGTGCCAGCAGCATACAGGGGGGAAATCAGCCCCAGCATTTT
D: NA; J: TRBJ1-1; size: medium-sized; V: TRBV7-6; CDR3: CASSEGTGSNTEAFF; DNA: TGTGCCAGCAGCGAAGGAACAGGTTCGAACACTGAAGCTTTCTTT
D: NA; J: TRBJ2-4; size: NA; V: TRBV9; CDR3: CASSGGDDIQYF; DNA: TGTGCCAGCAGCGGCGGGGATGACATTCAGTACTTC
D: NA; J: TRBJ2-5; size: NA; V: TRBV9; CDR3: CASSVTWAGPGETQYF; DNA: TGTGCCAGCAGCGTAACTTGGGCGGGGCCGGGGGAGACCCAGTACTTC
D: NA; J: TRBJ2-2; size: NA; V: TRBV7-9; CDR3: CASSRNTGELFF; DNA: TGTGCCAGCAGTCGGAACACCGGGGAGCTGTTTTTT
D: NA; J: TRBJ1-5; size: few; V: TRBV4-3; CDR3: CASSQDPADPPQHF; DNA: TGCGCCAGCAGCCAAGATCCGGCGGACCCGCCCCAGCATTTT
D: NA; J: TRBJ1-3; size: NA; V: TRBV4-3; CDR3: CASSSQEEFTGNTIYF; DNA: TGCGCCAGCAGCTCTCAGGAGGAATTCACCGGAAACACCATATATTTT
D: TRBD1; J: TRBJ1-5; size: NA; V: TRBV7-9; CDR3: CASSHPGQNQPQHF; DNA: TGTGCCAGCAGCCATCCGGGACAGAATCAGCCCCAGCATTTT
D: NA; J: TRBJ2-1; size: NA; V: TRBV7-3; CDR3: CASRETSYNEQFF; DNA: TGTGCCAGCAGAGAGACAAGTTACAATGAGCAGTTCTTC
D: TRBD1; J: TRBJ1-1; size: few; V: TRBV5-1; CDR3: CASSLEGQGASNTEAFF; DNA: TGCGCCAGCAGCTTGGAGGGACAGGGGGCGTCGAACACTGAAGCTTTCTTT
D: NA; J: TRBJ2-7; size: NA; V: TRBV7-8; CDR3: CASRAAGEQYF; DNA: TGTGCCAGCAGAGCGGCGGGCGAGCAGTACTTC
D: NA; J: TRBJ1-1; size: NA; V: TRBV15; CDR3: CATSRDAGWERRRAFF; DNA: TGTGCCACCAGCAGAGACGCCGGGTGGGAAAGACGTCGGGCTTTCTTT
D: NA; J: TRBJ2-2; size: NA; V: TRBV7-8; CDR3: CASRETANTGELFF; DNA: TGTGCCAGCAGGGAGACCGCGAACACCGGGGAGCTGTTTTTT
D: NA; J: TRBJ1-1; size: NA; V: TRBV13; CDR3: CASSLAAGRGTYTEAFF; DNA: TGTGCCAGCAGCTTAGCGGCAGGGCGGGGGACCTACACTGAAGCTTTCTTT
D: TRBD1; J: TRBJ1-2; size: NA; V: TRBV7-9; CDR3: CASSLFSDRGRDGYTF; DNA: TGTGCCAGCAGCCTCTTTTCCGACAGGGGACGTGATGGCTACACCTTC
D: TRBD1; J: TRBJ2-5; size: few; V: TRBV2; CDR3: CASTGTEFVFETQYF; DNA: TGTGCCAGCACCGGGACAGAGTTTGTTTTTGAGACCCAGTACTTC
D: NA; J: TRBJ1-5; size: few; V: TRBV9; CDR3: CASSNIDGYNQPQHF; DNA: TGTGCCAGCAGCAATATCGACGGGTACAATCAGCCCCAGCATTTT
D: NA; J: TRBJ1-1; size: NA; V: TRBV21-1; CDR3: CASSPRTTGTNTEAFF; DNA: TGTGCCAGCAGCCCTCGTACGACAGGCACAAACACTGAAGCTTTCTTT